This T cell receptor beta chain was documented in a study of Ad26.COV2.S vaccination and SARS-CoV-2 variants. Study in general: The Ad26.COV2.S arm of the COV1001 trial was where the donor was placed. Participants got Ad26.COV2.S intramuscularly, once or twice 56 days apart.

As regards this clone: No antigen is known for it.

TCRdb's table, derived via immunoSEQ multiplex PCR, lists solely in-frame clones and lacks some. The sample holds about 320,000 clones, roughly 90% seen once. Treatment described: 19 received Ad26.COV2.S at low or high dose, single or two shots; 5 received placebo; per-sample allocation not given. Collection of samples fell on day 63 after the first vaccine or placebo injection. Germline values: CDR1 SGHDN, CDR2 FVKESK. V shed 4 bases and J shed 7 bases, with 14 bases lying between them. This CDR3 is 15 amino acids long. Study-wide results and limits: After vaccination, reports described spike-specific CD8+ and CD4+ T cell responses as showing substantial breadth.

This sample comprised peripheral blood, obtained in a trial of Ad26.COV2.S vaccine versus placebo. This sequence was found in a person between 18 and 65 years old who received the Ad26.COV2.S COVID-19 vaccine or a placebo. This chain links TRBV14 with TRBJ1-6, with D tentatively TRBD1 (6 bases). The CDR3 protein is CASSLQGLGNSPLHF. CDR3 DNA: TGTGCCAGCAGCCTACAGGGTTTGGGGAATTCACCCCTCCACTTT. Complete variable domain (other parts from reference TRBV14 and TRBJ1-6): EAGVTQFPSHSVIEKGQTVTLRCDPISGHDNLYWYRRVMGKEIKFLLHFVKESKQDESGMPNNRFLAERTGGTYSTLKVQPAELEDSGVYFCASSLQGLGNSPLHFGNGTRLTVT.